The rows below give T cell receptor beta chains drawn from one sample of a study of T cell responses to AZD1222 COVID-19 vaccine. Sequencing used immunoSEQ multiplex PCR; TCRdb keeps in-frame clones, though not all of them. The table lists about 180,000 clones, over 90% of them singletons, with around 1.9% in the top ten. The sample in question was peripheral blood, obtained 28 days after the second AZD1222 dose. All receptors come from an adult who received the AZD1222 COVID-19 vaccine. CDR3s include the opening cysteine and the closing phenylalanine or tryptophan. Each record gives: clone size, J gene, V gene, D gene, CDR3 protein, CDR3 DNA. The D gene is left open where the match is weak. Size values are once, few and many counts, or a class for expanded clones, and some rows have none.

clone_size: -
j_call: TRBJ1-2
v_call: TRBV9
d_call: -
cdr3_aa: CASSPGDRSYGYTF
cdr3_nt: TGTGCCAGCAGCCCTGGAGACAGGAGCTATGGCTACACCTTC

clone_size: -
j_call: TRBJ2-1
v_call: TRBV29-1
d_call: TRBD2
cdr3_aa: CSVAGLAGYNEQFF
cdr3_nt: TGCAGCGTTGCGGGACTAGCGGGTTACAATGAGCAGTTCTTC

clone_size: -
j_call: TRBJ1-5
v_call: TRBV12-1
d_call: -
cdr3_aa: CASSFSVHHSNQPQHF
cdr3_nt: TGTGCCAGCAGCTTTAGCGTTCACCATAGCAATCAGCCCCAGCATTTT

clone_size: -
j_call: TRBJ2-4
v_call: TRBV5-1
d_call: -
cdr3_aa: CASSFGDQIAKNIQYF
cdr3_nt: TGCGCCAGCAGCTTCGGTGACCAGATAGCCAAAAACATTCAGTACTTC

clone_size: -
j_call: TRBJ1-1
v_call: TRBV5-1
d_call: -
cdr3_aa: CASSLEGRTNTEAFF
cdr3_nt: TGCGCCAGCAGCTTGGAGGGACGGACGAACACTGAAGCTTTCTTT

clone_size: few
j_call: TRBJ1-5
v_call: TRBV18
d_call: -
cdr3_aa: CASSPGGGDQPQHF
cdr3_nt: TGTGCCAGCTCACCTGGGGGGGGTGATCAGCCCCAGCATTTT

clone_size: -
j_call: TRBJ2-1
v_call: TRBV5-1
d_call: TRBD2
cdr3_aa: CASSSLGSGGLENEQFF
cdr3_nt: TGCGCCAGCAGCTCCCTCGGCAGCGGGGGCCTCGAGAATGAGCAGTTCTTC

clone_size: -
j_call: TRBJ1-2
v_call: TRBV14
d_call: TRBD1
cdr3_aa: CASSQTGNYGYTF
cdr3_nt: TGTGCCAGCAGCCAGACAGGGAACTATGGCTACACCTTC

clone_size: -
j_call: TRBJ2-2
v_call: TRBV5-1
d_call: -
cdr3_aa: CASSPRRSHVVTGELFF
cdr3_nt: TGCGCCAGCAGCCCACGAAGGTCCCATGTGGTTACCGGGGAGCTGTTTTTT

clone_size: -
j_call: TRBJ2-5
v_call: TRBV2
d_call: TRBD1
cdr3_aa: CASGPAGGETQYF
cdr3_nt: TGTGCCAGTGGTCCGGCAGGGGGAGAGACCCAGTACTTC

clone_size: once
j_call: TRBJ2-1
v_call: TRBV7-3
d_call: TRBD2
cdr3_aa: CASSPTSGRGEQFF
cdr3_nt: TGTGCCAGCAGCCCGACTAGCGGGAGAGGTGAGCAGTTCTTC

clone_size: -
j_call: TRBJ2-3
v_call: TRBV30
d_call: TRBD2
cdr3_aa: CAWSTLADLTDTQYF
cdr3_nt: TGTGCCTGGAGCACGCTAGCGGACCTCACAGATACGCAGTATTTT

clone_size: -
j_call: TRBJ1-3
v_call: TRBV6-6
d_call: -
cdr3_aa: CASLMGGDRNTIYF
cdr3_nt: TGTGCCAGCTTGATGGGGGGCGATCGAAACACCATATATTTT

clone_size: once
j_call: TRBJ2-6
v_call: TRBV9
d_call: -
cdr3_aa: CASSVRGSGANVLTF
cdr3_nt: TGTGCCAGCAGCGTCCGGGGGAGTGGGGCCAACGTCCTGACTTTC

clone_size: -
j_call: TRBJ1-4
v_call: TRBV29-1
d_call: TRBD1
cdr3_aa: CSAPGQGNEKLFF
cdr3_nt: TGCAGCGCCCCGGGACAGGGTAATGAAAAACTGTTTTTT

clone_size: -
j_call: TRBJ1-1
v_call: TRBV11-2
d_call: -
cdr3_aa: CASSSLRGALNTEAFF
cdr3_nt: TGTGCCAGCAGCTCCCTTAGGGGGGCCCTAAACACTGAAGCTTTCTTT

clone_size: -
j_call: TRBJ2-1
v_call: TRBV5-1
d_call: -
cdr3_aa: CASSLALTEQFF
cdr3_nt: TGCGCCAGCAGCTTGGCCCTGACTGAGCAGTTCTTC

clone_size: -
j_call: TRBJ1-4
v_call: TRBV4-2
d_call: -
cdr3_aa: CASSQDTGGANEKLFF
cdr3_nt: TGTGCCAGCAGCCAAGATACGGGTGGGGCAAATGAAAAACTGTTTTTT

clone_size: -
j_call: TRBJ2-7
v_call: TRBV30
d_call: -
cdr3_aa: CAWSPILYEQYF
cdr3_nt: TGTGCCTGGAGCCCTATACTCTACGAGCAGTACTTC

clone_size: -
j_call: TRBJ1-2
v_call: TRBV27
d_call: TRBD1
cdr3_aa: CASSFYQGANYGYTF
cdr3_nt: TGTGCCAGCAGTTTTTACCAGGGGGCTAACTATGGCTACACCTTC

clone_size: -
j_call: TRBJ2-3
v_call: TRBV19
d_call: -
cdr3_aa: CASSISSDSTDTQYF
cdr3_nt: TGTGCCAGTAGTATATCTAGCGATAGCACAGATACGCAGTATTTT

clone_size: -
j_call: TRBJ2-2
v_call: TRBV4-3
d_call: -
cdr3_aa: CASSQVPRAGTGELFF
cdr3_nt: TGCGCCAGCAGCCAAGTACCCAGGGCGGGCACCGGGGAGCTGTTTTTT

clone_size: few
j_call: TRBJ2-1
v_call: TRBV6-4
d_call: TRBD2
cdr3_aa: CASSGDGGSYNEQFF
cdr3_nt: TGTGCCAGCAGTGGTGACGGGGGGTCCTACAATGAGCAGTTCTTC

clone_size: -
j_call: TRBJ1-3
v_call: TRBV18
d_call: -
cdr3_aa: CASSPNSQASGNTIYF
cdr3_nt: TGTGCCAGCTCACCAAACTCCCAGGCCTCTGGAAACACCATATATTTT

clone_size: -
j_call: TRBJ2-7
v_call: TRBV7-6
d_call: -
cdr3_aa: CASSLQDRSYEQYF
cdr3_nt: TGTGCCAGCAGCTTACAAGACAGGAGCTACGAGCAGTACTTC

clone_size: -
j_call: TRBJ1-1
v_call: TRBV3-1/TRBV3-2
d_call: -
cdr3_aa: CASSHLNTEAFF
cdr3_nt: TGTGCCAGCAGCCACTTAAACACTGAAGCTTTCTTT

clone_size: -
j_call: TRBJ1-2
v_call: TRBV14
d_call: TRBD1
cdr3_aa: CASSPLDRDLLGYTF
cdr3_nt: TGTGCCAGCAGCCCCTTAGACAGGGATCTCTTGGGCTACACCTTC

clone_size: -
j_call: TRBJ1-1
v_call: TRBV19
d_call: -
cdr3_aa: CASSDSPRGNTEAFF
cdr3_nt: TGTGCCAGTAGTGACTCCCCCCGGGGGAACACTGAAGCTTTCTTT

clone_size: -
j_call: TRBJ2-5
v_call: TRBV5-8
d_call: -
cdr3_aa: CASSPGRTQYF
cdr3_nt: TGTGCCAGCAGCCCTGGCCGGACCCAGTACTTC